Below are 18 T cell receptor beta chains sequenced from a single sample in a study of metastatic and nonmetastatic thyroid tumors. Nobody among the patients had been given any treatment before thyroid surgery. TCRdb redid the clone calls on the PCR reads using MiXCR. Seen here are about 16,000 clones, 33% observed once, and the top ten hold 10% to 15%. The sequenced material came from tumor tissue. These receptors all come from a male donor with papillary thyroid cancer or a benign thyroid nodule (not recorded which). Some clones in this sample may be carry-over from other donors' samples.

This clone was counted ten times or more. CDR3 in DNA: TGTGCCAGCAGTGGTACAGGGGACACCGGGGAGCTGTTTTTT. Translated, it gives CASSGTGDTGELFF. J is TRBJ2-2 and V is TRBV6-1, with TRBD1 matching 7 bases. Per germline, CDR1 MNHNS and CDR2 SASEGT. J was trimmed by 3 bases and V by 4 bases; bases with no gene match: 2. The CDR3 has 14 residues.

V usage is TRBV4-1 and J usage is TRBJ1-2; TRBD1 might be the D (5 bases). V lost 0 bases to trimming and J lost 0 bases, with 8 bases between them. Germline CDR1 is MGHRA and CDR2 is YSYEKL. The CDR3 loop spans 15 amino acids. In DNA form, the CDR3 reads TGCGCCAGCAGCCAAGAACAGGCAACTAACTATGGCTACACCTTC. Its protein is CASSQEQATNYGYTF.

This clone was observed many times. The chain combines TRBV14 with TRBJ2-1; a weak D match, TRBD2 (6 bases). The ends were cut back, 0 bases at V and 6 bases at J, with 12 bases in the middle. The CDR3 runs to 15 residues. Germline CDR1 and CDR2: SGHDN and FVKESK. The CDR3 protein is CASSQDSPSVNEQFF. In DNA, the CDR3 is TGTGCCAGCAGCCAAGATAGCCCTAGCGTCAATGAGCAGTTCTTC. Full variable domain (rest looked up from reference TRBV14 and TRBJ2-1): EAGVTQFPSHSVIEKGQTVTLRCDPISGHDNLYWYRRVMGKEIKFLLHFVKESKQDESGMPNNRFLAERTGGTYSTLKVQPAELEDSGVYFCASSQDSPSVNEQFFGPGTRLTVL.

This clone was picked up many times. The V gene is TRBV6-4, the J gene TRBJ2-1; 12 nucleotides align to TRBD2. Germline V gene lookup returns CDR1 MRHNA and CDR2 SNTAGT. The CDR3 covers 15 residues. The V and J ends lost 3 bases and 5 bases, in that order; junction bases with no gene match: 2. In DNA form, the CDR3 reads TGTGCCAGCAGTGAGGGGACTAGCGGGCACAATGAGCAGTTCTTC. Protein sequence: CASSEGTSGHNEQFF.

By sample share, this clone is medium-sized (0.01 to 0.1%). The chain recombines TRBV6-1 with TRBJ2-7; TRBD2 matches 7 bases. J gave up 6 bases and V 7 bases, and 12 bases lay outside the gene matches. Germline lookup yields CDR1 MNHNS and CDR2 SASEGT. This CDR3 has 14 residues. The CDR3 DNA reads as TGTGCCAGCACTGGGGGAGGGTCGGTTAGCGAGCAGTACTTC. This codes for CASTGGGSVSEQYF.

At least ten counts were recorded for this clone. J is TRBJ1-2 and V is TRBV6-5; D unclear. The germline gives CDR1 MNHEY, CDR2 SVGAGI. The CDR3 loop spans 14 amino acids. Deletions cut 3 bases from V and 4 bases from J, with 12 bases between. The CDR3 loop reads CASSYRRGPYGYTF. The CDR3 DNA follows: TGTGCCAGCAGTTATCGTCGTGGGCCCTATGGCTACACCTTC.

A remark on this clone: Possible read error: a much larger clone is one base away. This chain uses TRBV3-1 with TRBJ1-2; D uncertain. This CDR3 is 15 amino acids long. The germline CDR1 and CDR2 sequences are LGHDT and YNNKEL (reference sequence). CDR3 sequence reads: CASSQALGKTYGYIF. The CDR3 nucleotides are TGTGCCAGCAGCCAAGCCCTGGGAAAGACTTATGGCTACATCTTC. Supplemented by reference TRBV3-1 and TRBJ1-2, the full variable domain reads DTAVSQTPKYLVTQMGNDKSIKCEQNLGHDTMYWYKQDSKKFLKIMFSYNNKELIINETVPNRFSPKSPDKAHLNLHINSLELGDSAVYFCASSQALGKTYGYIFGSGTRLTVV.

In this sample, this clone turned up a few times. CDR3 in DNA: TGTGCCAGCAGCAGCGGGACAGGAGCTTTAGGCGAGCAGTACTTC. It translates to CASSSGTGALGEQYF. The J gene is TRBJ2-7, the V gene TRBV7-9, with D possibly TRBD1 on 8 matching bases. The V end lost 5 bases, the J end lost 6 bases, and 20 bases lay between the germline ends. CDR1 SEHNR and CDR2 FQNEAQ come from the germline V gene (reference sequence). This CDR3 spans 15 amino acids.

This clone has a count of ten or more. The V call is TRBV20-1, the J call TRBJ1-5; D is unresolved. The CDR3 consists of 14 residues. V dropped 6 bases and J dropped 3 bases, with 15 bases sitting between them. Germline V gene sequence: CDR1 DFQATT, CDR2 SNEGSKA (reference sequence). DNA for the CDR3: TGCAGTGCGAGTGTCAGTCAAATCAATCAGCCCCAGCATTTT. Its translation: CSASVSQINQPQHF.

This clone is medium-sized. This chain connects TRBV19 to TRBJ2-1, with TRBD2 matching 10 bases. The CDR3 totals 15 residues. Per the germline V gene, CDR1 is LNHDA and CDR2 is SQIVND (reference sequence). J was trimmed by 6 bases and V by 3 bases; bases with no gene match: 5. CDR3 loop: CASSILAGGGNEQFF. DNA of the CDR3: TGTGCCAGTAGTATTTTAGCGGGGGGCGGCAATGAGCAGTTCTTC. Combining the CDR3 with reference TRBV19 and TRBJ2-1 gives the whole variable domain DGGITQSPKYLFRKEGQNVTLSCEQNLNHDAMYWYRQDPGQGLRLIYYSQIVNDFQKGDIAEGYSVSREKKESFPLTVTSAQKNPTAFYLCASSILAGGGNEQFFGPGTRLTVL.

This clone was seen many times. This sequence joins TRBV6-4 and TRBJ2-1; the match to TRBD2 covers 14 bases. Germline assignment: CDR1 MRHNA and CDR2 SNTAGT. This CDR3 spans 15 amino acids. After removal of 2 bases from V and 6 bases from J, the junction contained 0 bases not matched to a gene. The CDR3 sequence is CASSDGTSGGNEQFF. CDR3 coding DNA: TGTGCCAGCAGTGACGGGACTAGCGGGGGCAATGAGCAGTTCTTC.

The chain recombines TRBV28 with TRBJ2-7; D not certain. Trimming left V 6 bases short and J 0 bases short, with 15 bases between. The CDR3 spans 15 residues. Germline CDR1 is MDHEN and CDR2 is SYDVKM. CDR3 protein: CASRDLLGSSYEQYF. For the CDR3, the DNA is TGTGCCAGCAGGGACCTTTTAGGAAGCTCCTACGAGCAGTACTTC.

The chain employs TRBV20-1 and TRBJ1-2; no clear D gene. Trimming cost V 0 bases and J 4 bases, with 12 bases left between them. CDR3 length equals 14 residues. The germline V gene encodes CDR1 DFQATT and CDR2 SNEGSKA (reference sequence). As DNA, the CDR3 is TGCAGTGCTAGAGATCGGGGAGGACCCTATGGCTACACCTTC. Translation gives CSARDRGGPYGYTF.

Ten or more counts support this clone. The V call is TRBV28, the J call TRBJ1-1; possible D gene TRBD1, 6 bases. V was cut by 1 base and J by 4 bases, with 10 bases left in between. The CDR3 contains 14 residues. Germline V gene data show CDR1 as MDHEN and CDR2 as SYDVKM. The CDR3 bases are TGTGCCAGCAGTTTATTCGGGGGCTCCACTGAAGCTTTCTTT. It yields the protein CASSLFGGSTEAFF.

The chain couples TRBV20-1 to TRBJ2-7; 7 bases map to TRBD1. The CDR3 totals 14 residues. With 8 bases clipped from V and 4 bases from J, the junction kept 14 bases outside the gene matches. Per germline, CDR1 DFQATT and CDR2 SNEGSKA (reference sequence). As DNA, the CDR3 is TGCAGTTCTCGTCCTGTTAGCAGGGGGTACGAGCAGTACTTC. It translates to CSSRPVSRGYEQYF.

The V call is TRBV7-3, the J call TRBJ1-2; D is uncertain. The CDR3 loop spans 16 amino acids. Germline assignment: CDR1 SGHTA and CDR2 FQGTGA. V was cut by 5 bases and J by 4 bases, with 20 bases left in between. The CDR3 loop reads CASSPDGTHSIYGYTF. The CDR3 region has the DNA TGTGCCAGCAGCCCGGACGGAACCCACAGCATCTATGGCTACACCTTC.

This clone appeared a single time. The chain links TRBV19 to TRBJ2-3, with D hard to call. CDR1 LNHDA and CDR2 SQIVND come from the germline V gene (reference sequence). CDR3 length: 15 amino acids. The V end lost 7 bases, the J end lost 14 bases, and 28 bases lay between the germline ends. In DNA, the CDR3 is TGTGCCAGTAAGGTCGGAGATGTTAGCACTGATACACTGTATTTT. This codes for CASKVGDVSTDTLYF.

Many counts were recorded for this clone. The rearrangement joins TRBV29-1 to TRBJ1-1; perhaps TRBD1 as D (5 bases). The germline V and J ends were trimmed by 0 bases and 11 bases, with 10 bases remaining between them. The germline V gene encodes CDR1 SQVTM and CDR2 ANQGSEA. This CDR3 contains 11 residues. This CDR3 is CSVEDGAGAFF. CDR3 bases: TGCAGCGTTGAAGACGGGGCAGGGGCTTTCTTT.